The rows below give T cell receptor beta chains drawn from one sample of a study of blood T cell repertoires in COVID-19. The data were produced by immunoSEQ multiplex PCR, yet TCRdb's version contains in-frame clones alone and is incomplete. The sample shows under 200,000 clones, 80% of them seen only once. Input material: PBMCs or T cells enriched from blood (not recorded which). Receptor source: a woman aged 60-70 years who had recovered from COVID-19. Each CDR3 is given with its conserved first and last residue. D genes are given only for firm matches. Not all rows give a size; the values are once, few, many and, for expanded clones, a class.

v_gene	j_gene	abundance	d_gene	CDR3aa	CDR3nt
TRBV9	TRBJ1-1	once	NA	CASSPSRETTEAFF	TGTGCCAGCAGCCCCTCCAGGGAAACCACTGAAGCTTTCTTT
TRBV24-1	TRBJ2-2	NA	TRBD2	CATSDPQGLAGGNTGELFF	TGTGCCACCAGTGACCCACAGGGACTAGCGGGGGGGAACACCGGGGAGCTGTTTTTT
TRBV30	TRBJ1-3	NA	NA	CAWFPQGTGNTIYF	TGTGCCTGGTTCCCCCAGGGGACTGGAAACACCATATATTTT
TRBV7-2	TRBJ1-5	few	TRBD1	CASSYGTGSNQPQHF	TGTGCCAGCAGCTACGGGACAGGGAGCAATCAGCCCCAGCATTTT
TRBV6-5	TRBJ2-5	NA	NA	CASSPRQGGWETQYF	TGTGCCAGCAGCCCGAGACAAGGGGGATGGGAGACCCAGTACTTC
TRBV5-1	TRBJ1-2	NA	NA	CASSLVAGEGGYTF	TGCGCCAGCAGCTTGGTTGCGGGGGAAGGTGGCTACACCTTC
TRBV20-1	TRBJ2-7	NA	NA	CSASPRDSYEQYF	TGCAGTGCTAGTCCTCGGGACTCCTACGAGCAGTACTTC
TRBV7-6	TRBJ2-3	NA	NA	CASSPRLADTQYF	TGTGCCAGCAGCCCCCGCCTAGCAGATACGCAGTATTTT
TRBV11-3	TRBJ2-5	NA	NA	CASSLQSRETQYF	TGTGCCAGCAGCTTACAATCTCGGGAGACCCAGTACTTC
TRBV24-1	TRBJ2-7	NA	TRBD1	CATSAGGTYEQYF	TGTGCCACCAGTGCAGGGGGAACCTACGAGCAGTACTTC
TRBV11-2	TRBJ2-1	NA	TRBD2	CASSLDHLAGVWQFF	TGTGCCAGCAGCTTAGATCACTTAGCGGGGGTGTGGCAGTTCTTC
TRBV3-1/TRBV3-2	TRBJ1-1	NA	NA	CASSQRQADEAFF	TGTGCCAGCAGCCAACGGCAGGCAGATGAAGCTTTCTTT
TRBV27	TRBJ1-1	few	TRBD1	CASRRGTGWGTEAFF	TGTGCCAGCAGGAGAGGGACAGGGTGGGGCACTGAAGCTTTCTTT
TRBV10-1	TRBJ1-2	few	NA	CASSQDRPNYGYTF	TGCGCCAGCAGCCAGGACAGACCTAACTATGGCTACACCTTC
TRBV29-1	TRBJ1-4	NA	NA	CSGRNEKLFF	TGCAGTGGGCGTAATGAAAAACTGTTTTTT
TRBV7-3	TRBJ2-5	NA	TRBD1	CASSQGQEGTQYF	TGTGCCAGCAGCCAGGGACAGGAGGGGACCCAGTACTTC
TRBV5-1	TRBJ2-1	NA	TRBD2	CASSGISGGDYEQFF	TGCGCCAGCAGCGGGATTAGCGGGGGGGACTATGAGCAGTTCTTC
TRBV18	TRBJ2-3	NA	NA	CASSEGLLTDTQYF	TGTGCCAGCTCAGAGGGACTGCTCACAGATACGCAGTATTTT
TRBV12-5	TRBJ1-3	NA	NA	CASGLPPRAGNTIYF	TGTGCTAGTGGTTTGCCCCCCAGGGCTGGAAACACCATATATTTT
TRBV19	TRBJ2-7	NA	NA	CASSIDPSVHEQYF	TGTGCCAGTAGTATAGATCCTAGCGTCCACGAGCAGTACTTC
TRBV18	TRBJ2-1	NA	TRBD2	CASSRGGAYNEQFF	TGTGCCAGCTCACGCGGGGGGGCCTACAATGAGCAGTTCTTC
TRBV10-3	TRBJ1-5	NA	NA	CAIRGRGDQPQHF	TGTGCCATCAGAGGCAGGGGAGATCAGCCCCAGCATTTT
TRBV6-2/TRBV6-3	TRBJ1-5	NA	NA	CASSLTAGFNQPQHF	TGTGCCAGCAGTCTTACGGCAGGATTCAATCAGCCCCAGCATTTT
TRBV27	TRBJ1-1	NA	NA	CASSLSGATEAFF	TGTGCCAGCAGTTTATCGGGGGCCACTGAAGCTTTCTTT
TRBV5-1	TRBJ2-1	NA	TRBD1	CASSLGDRTYNEQFF	TGCGCCAGCAGCTTGGGGGACAGGACCTACAATGAGCAGTTCTTC
TRBV27	TRBJ2-7	NA	TRBD1	CASSSLGQGAHEQYF	TGTGCCAGCAGTTCCCTTGGACAGGGGGCCCACGAGCAGTACTTC
TRBV7-8	TRBJ1-1	NA	NA	CASQGHPNTEAFF	TGTGCCTCACAAGGACATCCGAACACTGAAGCTTTCTTT
TRBV7-6	TRBJ2-5	NA	NA	CASSVVLRAQYF	TGTGCCAGCAGCGTAGTCCTTCGGGCCCAGTACTTC
TRBV5-8	TRBJ2-7	NA	NA	CASSLVGVYFTYEQYF	TGTGCCAGCAGCTTGGTAGGGGTCTATTTTACCTACGAGCAGTACTTC
TRBV5-1	TRBJ1-2	once	NA	CASSLSSLRGYTF	TGCGCCAGCAGCTTGAGTAGCTTACGGGGCTACACCTTC
TRBV5-1	TRBJ2-7	once	TRBD1	CASSSQGATHEQYF	TGCGCCAGCAGCTCACAGGGGGCGACCCACGAGCAGTACTTC
TRBV24-1	TRBJ1-1	NA	NA	CATSDGDMKEAFF	TGTGCCACCAGTGATGGGGACATGAAGGAAGCTTTCTTT
TRBV5-6	TRBJ2-1	NA	TRBD2	CASSWLVAPAGLYNEQFF	TGTGCCAGCAGCTGGTTGGTTGCGCCAGCGGGACTCTACAATGAGCAGTTCTTC
TRBV13	TRBJ1-5	once	NA	CASSLGGGGNQPQHF	TGTGCCAGCAGCTTAGGGGGCGGGGGCAATCAGCCCCAGCATTTT
TRBV29-1	TRBJ1-2	NA	NA	CSVEDMGARGYTF	TGCAGCGTTGAAGATATGGGGGCTCGTGGCTACACCTTC
TRBV6-5	TRBJ2-5	NA	TRBD2	CASSYRRGVGETQYF	TGTGCCAGCAGTTACCGTCGGGGGGTGGGAGAGACCCAGTACTTC
TRBV11-2	TRBJ1-4	few	NA	CASSLAGATNEKLFF	TGTGCCAGCAGCTTAGCGGGTGCGACTAATGAAAAACTGTTTTTT
TRBV7-2	TRBJ2-7	NA	TRBD2	CASSPRPGGAYEQYF	TGTGCCAGCAGCCCCCGTCCCGGGGGGGCCTACGAGCAGTACTTC
TRBV5-1	TRBJ1-2	NA	TRBD1	CASSPTTGLGDGYTF	TGCGCCAGCAGCCCGACGACAGGGTTGGGGGATGGCTACACCTTC
TRBV27	TRBJ1-1	few	NA	CASSFRRNTEAFF	TGTGCCAGCAGTTTCCGCAGGAACACTGAAGCTTTCTTT
TRBV18	TRBJ2-6	few	TRBD2	CASSAGGLASPSGANVLTF	TGTGCCAGCTCAGCAGGGGGACTAGCCTCTCCCTCTGGGGCCAACGTCCTGACTTTC
TRBV9	TRBJ1-2	NA	NA	CASSVDPTGSASNYGYTF	TGTGCCAGCAGCGTAGATCCCACAGGGAGTGCCTCTAACTATGGCTACACCTTC
TRBV5-1	TRBJ1-1	NA	TRBD1	CASSPGDRGRDTEAFF	TGCGCCAGCAGCCCCGGGGACAGGGGGAGAGACACTGAAGCTTTCTTT
TRBV2	TRBJ2-7	NA	NA	CASKSSYEQYF	TGTGCCAGCAAGAGCTCCTACGAGCAGTACTTC
TRBV2	TRBJ2-7	once	NA	CASRDRLYEQYF	TGTGCCAGCAGGGACAGACTTTACGAGCAGTACTTC
TRBV7-2	TRBJ1-3	NA	NA	CASSQQSSGNTIYF	TGTGCCAGCAGTCAACAGAGCTCTGGAAACACCATATATTTT
TRBV19	TRBJ2-4	NA	NA	CASSSREGIQYF	TGTGCCAGTAGTAGCAGGGAAGGCATTCAGTACTTC
TRBV18	TRBJ1-4	NA	TRBD1	CASSPGQGAAEKLFF	TGTGCCAGCTCACCAGGGCAGGGGGCAGCTGAAAAACTGTTTTTT
TRBV3-1/TRBV3-2	TRBJ2-5	NA	NA	CASSRREETQYF	TGTGCCAGCAGCCGCAGGGAAGAGACCCAGTACTTC
TRBV4-1	TRBJ2-1	NA	TRBD2	CASGFRGGIGNEQFF	TGCGCCAGCGGATTCCGGGGGGGAATAGGAAATGAGCAGTTCTTC
TRBV29-1	TRBJ2-7	once	NA	CSVEPGLLTYEQYF	TGCAGCGTTGAACCGGGTCTACTAACCTACGAGCAGTACTTC
TRBV7-2	TRBJ2-3	few	TRBD2	CASSLFGGGGADTQYF	TGTGCCAGCAGCTTATTCGGTGGCGGGGGGGCTGATACGCAGTATTTT
TRBV5-4	TRBJ2-5	NA	NA	CASSPARLDQETQYF	TGTGCCAGCAGCCCGGCCCGACTAGACCAAGAGACCCAGTACTTC
TRBV10-3	TRBJ1-1	NA	TRBD1	CAISEGPGQRNTEAFF	TGTGCCATCAGTGAAGGACCGGGACAGAGGAACACTGAAGCTTTCTTT